Listed below are T cell receptor beta chains from one sample, sequenced in a study of cytomegalovirus exposure and HLA in healthy donors. Produced via immunoSEQ multiplex PCR; TCRdb's table is partial and in-frame only. This table has 100,000 to 150,000 clones, 70% to 85% appearing once. Sequences were obtained from PBMCs. The receptors stem from a boy between 2 and 10 years old in good health and CMV-seronegative. The CDR3 runs from the conserved cysteine through the conserved F or W. D genes are given only for firm matches. Rows may omit the clone size; those that give it use once, few, many or a size class.

>TRBV6-5|-|-|TRBJ1-2
TGTGCCAGCAAGCCGGCTAACTATGGCTACACCTTC
CASKPANYGYTF
>TRBV7-9|TRBD1|few|TRBJ1-1
TGTTCCAGCAGCTCACCCCGGGACAGGGGGCTAGGGGAAGCTTTCTTT
CSSSSPRDRGLGEAFF
>TRBV14|-|-|TRBJ1-4
TGTGCCAGCAGCTTAAACGAGGGTACGGCTAATGAAAAACTGTTTTTT
CASSLNEGTANEKLFF
>TRBV6-5|TRBD1|-|TRBJ2-5
TGTGCCAGCAGTGGGACAGACCAAGAGACCCAGTACTTC
CASSGTDQETQYF
>TRBV9|TRBD1|-|TRBJ1-2
TGTGCCAGCAGCGTAGATTCTAGTGACAGGGTGGAGACTAACTATGGCTACACCTTC
CASSVDSSDRVETNYGYTF
>TRBV4-3|-|-|TRBJ2-5
TGCGCCAGCAGCCAAGATTTCTCTCTCCAAGAGACCCAGTACTTC
CASSQDFSLQETQYF
>TRBV18|-|once|TRBJ1-4
TGTGCCAGCTCACCAAATGAGAGGGTGGGTGAAAAACTGTTTTTT
CASSPNERVGEKLFF
>TRBV6-1|TRBD1|-|TRBJ1-4
TGTGCCAGCAGTGCCGACGGGACAGTAGAAAAACTGTTTTTT
CASSADGTVEKLFF
>TRBV5-1|-|-|TRBJ2-7
TGCGCCAGCAGCTTGGGGACTGGGAGAAACTACGAGCAGTACTTC
CASSLGTGRNYEQYF
>TRBV7-2|-|-|TRBJ1-2
TGTGCCAGCCAGGATACCCCCTATGGCTACACCTTC
CASQDTPYGYTF
>TRBV7-6|-|-|TRBJ2-3
TGTGCCAGCAGCTTAGCGGGGGGGCGGGAGATCTCAGATACGCAGTATTTT
CASSLAGGREISDTQYF
>TRBV7-2|TRBD2|-|TRBJ2-1
TGTGCCAGCAGCTTGCTAGCGGGGGGGCAGTGGGAGCAGTTCTTC
CASSLLAGGQWEQFF
>TRBV18|TRBD1|-|TRBJ1-4
TGTGCCAGCTCACGACCCGGGACAGCTAGGGAAAAACTGTTTTTT
CASSRPGTAREKLFF
>TRBV9|-|-|TRBJ2-2
TGTGCCAGCAGCGTAACGGGGGGCGGCACCGGGGAGCTGTTTTTT
CASSVTGGGTGELFF
>TRBV7-9|-|-|TRBJ1-2
TGTGCCAGCAGCTTAGGCGGTTCCCTGAGAGAAGGCTACACCTTC
CASSLGGSLREGYTF
>TRBV13|-|-|TRBJ1-2
TGTGCCAGCAAGGCGGGTGGCTACACCTTC
CASKAGGYTF
>TRBV7-9|-|once|TRBJ1-4
TGTGCCAGCAGCGCGGGGAACCTCGGGGAAAAACTGTTTTTT
CASSAGNLGEKLFF
>TRBV2|-|-|TRBJ1-6
TGTGCCGGGCAGGCAGACGCTAATTCACCCCTCCACTTT
CAGQADANSPLHF
>TRBV7-9|-|-|TRBJ2-7
TGTGCCAGCAGGTCTACCTCTGGCTCCTACGAGCAGTACTTC
CASRSTSGSYEQYF
>TRBV19|-|-|TRBJ2-7
TGTGCCAGTAGTCAGGGGTCTGTAGGCTCCTACGAGCAGTACTTC
CASSQGSVGSYEQYF
>TRBV5-4|-|-|TRBJ1-1
TGTGCCAGCAGCTTGCTGGGGGGGCGATGGATCGACACTGAAGCTTTCTTT
CASSLLGGRWIDTEAFF
>TRBV5-5|-|few|TRBJ2-7
TGTGCCAGCAGCTTCAGGACAGAAACCTACGAGCAGTACTTC
CASSFRTETYEQYF
>TRBV6-4|TRBD2|few|TRBJ2-2
TGTGCCAGCAGTGACACTAGCGGGACCACCGGGGAGCTGTTTTTT
CASSDTSGTTGELFF
>TRBV19|TRBD1|-|TRBJ2-2
TGTGCCAGTACAACAGGGGAATCGAACACCGGGGAGCTGTTTTTT
CASTTGESNTGELFF
>TRBV4-1|TRBD2|-|TRBJ2-1
TGCGCCAGCAGCTCCCGACTAGCGGGTATGAACAATGAGCAGTTCTTC
CASSSRLAGMNNEQFF
>TRBV30|-|-|TRBJ1-5
TGTGCCTGGAGCGGGACAAAGAATCAGCCCCAGCATTTT
CAWSGTKNQPQHF
>TRBV7-6|-|-|TRBJ1-3
TGTGCCAGCAGCTCTTACAGGGATCCCGGAAACACCATATATTTT
CASSSYRDPGNTIYF
>TRBV30|-|-|TRBJ1-1
TGTGCCTGGAGTGAGGCGGTGAACACTGAAGCTTTCTTT
CAWSEAVNTEAFF
>TRBV29-1|TRBD1|-|TRBJ2-7
TGCAGCGTTACCCTGGGACAGGGGGTTTTCAACGAGCAGTACTTC
CSVTLGQGVFNEQYF